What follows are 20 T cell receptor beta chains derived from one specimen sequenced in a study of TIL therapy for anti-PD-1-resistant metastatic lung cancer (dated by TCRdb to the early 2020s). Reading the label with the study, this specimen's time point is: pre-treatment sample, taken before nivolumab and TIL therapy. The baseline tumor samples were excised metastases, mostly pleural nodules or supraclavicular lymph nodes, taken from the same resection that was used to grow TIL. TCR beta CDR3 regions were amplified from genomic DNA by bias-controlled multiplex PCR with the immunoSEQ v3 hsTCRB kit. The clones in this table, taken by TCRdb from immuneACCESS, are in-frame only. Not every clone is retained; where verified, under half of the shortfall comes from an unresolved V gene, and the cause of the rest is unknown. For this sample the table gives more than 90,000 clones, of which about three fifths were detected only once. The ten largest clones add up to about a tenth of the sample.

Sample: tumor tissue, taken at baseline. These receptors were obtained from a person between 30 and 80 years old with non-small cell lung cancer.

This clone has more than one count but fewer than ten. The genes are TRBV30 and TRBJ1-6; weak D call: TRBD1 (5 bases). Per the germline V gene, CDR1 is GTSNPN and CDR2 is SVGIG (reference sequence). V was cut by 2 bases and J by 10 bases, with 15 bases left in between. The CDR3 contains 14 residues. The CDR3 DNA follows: TGTGCCTGGAGTCCACCGGGACCCCAATCACCCCTCCACTTT. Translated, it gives CAWSPPGPQSPLHF.

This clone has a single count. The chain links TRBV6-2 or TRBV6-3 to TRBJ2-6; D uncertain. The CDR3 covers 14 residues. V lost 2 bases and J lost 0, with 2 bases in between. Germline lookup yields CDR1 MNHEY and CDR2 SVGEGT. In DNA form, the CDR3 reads TGTGCCAGCAGTTACAGCTCTGGGGCCAACGTCCTGACTTTC. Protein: CASSYSSGANVLTF.

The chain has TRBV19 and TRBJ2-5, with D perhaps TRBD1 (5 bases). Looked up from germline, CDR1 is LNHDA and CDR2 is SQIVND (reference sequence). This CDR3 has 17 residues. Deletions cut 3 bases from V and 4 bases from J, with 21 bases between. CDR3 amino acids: CASSIPPRAGIPETQYF. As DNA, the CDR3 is TGTGCCAGTAGTATCCCCCCCCGGGCAGGGATCCCAGAGACCCAGTACTTC.

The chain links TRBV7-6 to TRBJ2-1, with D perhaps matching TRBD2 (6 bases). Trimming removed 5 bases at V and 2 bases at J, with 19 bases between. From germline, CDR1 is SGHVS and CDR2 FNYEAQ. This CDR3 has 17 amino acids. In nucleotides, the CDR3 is TGTGCCAGCAGCCGGGTCGGGGGTCAGAGGCCCTACAATGAGCAGTTCTTC. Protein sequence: CASSRVGGQRPYNEQFF.

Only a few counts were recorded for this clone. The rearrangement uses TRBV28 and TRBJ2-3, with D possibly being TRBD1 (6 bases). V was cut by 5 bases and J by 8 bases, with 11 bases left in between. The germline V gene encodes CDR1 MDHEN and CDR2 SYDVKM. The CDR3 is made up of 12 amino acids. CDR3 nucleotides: TGTGCCAGCAGTACGAGGGGGTTTACGCAGTATTTT. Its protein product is CASSTRGFTQYF.

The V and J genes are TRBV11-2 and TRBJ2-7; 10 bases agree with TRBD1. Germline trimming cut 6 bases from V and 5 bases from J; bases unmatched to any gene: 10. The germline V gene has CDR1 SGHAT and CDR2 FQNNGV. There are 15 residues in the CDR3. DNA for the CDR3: TGTGCCAGCAGTTATTCGGGACAGGGGAATCACGAGCAGTACTTC. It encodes CASSYSGQGNHEQYF.

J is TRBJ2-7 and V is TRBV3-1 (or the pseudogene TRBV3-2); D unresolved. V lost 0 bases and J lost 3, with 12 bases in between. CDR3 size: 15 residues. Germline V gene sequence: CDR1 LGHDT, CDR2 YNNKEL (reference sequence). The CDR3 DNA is TGTGCCAGCAGCCAAGATCTTCAAATGGGCTACGAGCAGTACTTC. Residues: CASSQDLQMGYEQYF.

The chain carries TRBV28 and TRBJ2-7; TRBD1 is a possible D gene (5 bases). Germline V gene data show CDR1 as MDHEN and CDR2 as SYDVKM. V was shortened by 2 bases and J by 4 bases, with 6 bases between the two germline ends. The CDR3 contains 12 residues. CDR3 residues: CASSLTGYEQYF. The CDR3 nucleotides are TGTGCCAGCAGTTTAACAGGTTACGAGCAGTACTTC. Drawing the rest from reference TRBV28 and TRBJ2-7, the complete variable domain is DVKVTQSSRYLVKRTGEKVFLECVQDMDHENMFWYRQDPGLGLRLIYFSYDVKMKEKGDIPEGYSVSREKKERFSLILESASTNQTSMYLCASSLTGYEQYFGPGTRLTVT.

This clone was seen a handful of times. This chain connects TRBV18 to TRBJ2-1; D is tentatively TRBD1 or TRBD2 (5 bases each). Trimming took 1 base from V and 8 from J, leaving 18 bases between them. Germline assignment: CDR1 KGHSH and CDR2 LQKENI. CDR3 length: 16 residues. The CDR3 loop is CASSPLGTSRGDEQFF. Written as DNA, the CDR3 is TGTGCCAGCTCACCACTTGGGACCAGTAGGGGCGATGAGCAGTTCTTC.

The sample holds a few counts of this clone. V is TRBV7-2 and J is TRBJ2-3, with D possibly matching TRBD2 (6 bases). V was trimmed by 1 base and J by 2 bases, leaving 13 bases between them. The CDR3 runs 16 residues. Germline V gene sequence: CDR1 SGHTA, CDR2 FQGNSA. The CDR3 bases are TGTGCCAGCAGCTTAGTAGGAGGGACCTACACAGATACGCAGTATTTT. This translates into CASSLVGGTYTDTQYF.

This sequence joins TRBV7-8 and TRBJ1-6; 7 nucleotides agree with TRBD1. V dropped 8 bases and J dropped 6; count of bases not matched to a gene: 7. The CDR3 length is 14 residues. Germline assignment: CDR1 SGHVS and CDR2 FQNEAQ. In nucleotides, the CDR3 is TGTGCCAGCCGCGGAGGGACAGCTAATTCACCCCTCCACTTT. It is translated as CASRGGTANSPLHF.

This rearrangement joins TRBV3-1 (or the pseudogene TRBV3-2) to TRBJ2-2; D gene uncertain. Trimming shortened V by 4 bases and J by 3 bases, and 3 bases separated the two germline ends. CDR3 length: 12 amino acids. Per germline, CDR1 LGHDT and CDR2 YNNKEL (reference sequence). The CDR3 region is CASSRHTGELFF. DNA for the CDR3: TGTGCCAGCAGCCGACACACCGGGGAGCTGTTTTTT.

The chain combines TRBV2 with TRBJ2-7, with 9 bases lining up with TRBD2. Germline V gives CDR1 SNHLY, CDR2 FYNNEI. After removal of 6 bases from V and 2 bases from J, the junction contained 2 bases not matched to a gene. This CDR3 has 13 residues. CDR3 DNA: TGTGCCAGCAGCGCGGGGGGGCCCTACGAGCAGTACTTC. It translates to CASSAGGPYEQYF.

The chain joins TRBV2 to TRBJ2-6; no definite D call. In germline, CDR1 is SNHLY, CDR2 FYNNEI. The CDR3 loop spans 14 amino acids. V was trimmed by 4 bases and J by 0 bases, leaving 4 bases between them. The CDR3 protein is CASSVGSGANVLTF. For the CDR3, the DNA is TGTGCCAGCAGTGTTGGCTCTGGGGCCAACGTCCTGACTTTC.

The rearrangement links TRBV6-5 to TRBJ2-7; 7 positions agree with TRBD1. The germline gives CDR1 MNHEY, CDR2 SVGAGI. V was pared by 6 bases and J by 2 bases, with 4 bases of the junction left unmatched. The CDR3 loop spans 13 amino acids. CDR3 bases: TGTGCCAGCAGCCAGACAGGGACCTACGAGCAGTACTTC. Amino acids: CASSQTGTYEQYF.

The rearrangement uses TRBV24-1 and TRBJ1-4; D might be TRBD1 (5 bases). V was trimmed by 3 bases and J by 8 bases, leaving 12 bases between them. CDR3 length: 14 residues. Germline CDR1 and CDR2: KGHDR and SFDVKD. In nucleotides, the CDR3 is TGTGCCACCAGTGATCCAGGGAGTGGCGAAAAACTGTTTTTT. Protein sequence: CATSDPGSGEKLFF.

The CDR3 nucleotides read TGTGCCAGCAGTTATGGACAGGGCGTGAACACCGGGGAGCTGTTTTTT. Protein: CASSYGQGVNTGELFF. V and J are TRBV2 and TRBJ2-2; 8 bases match TRBD1. The V and J ends lost 5 bases and 1 base, in that order; junction bases with no gene match: 6. The CDR3 contains 16 residues. Germline V lookup: CDR1 SNHLY, CDR2 FYNNEI.

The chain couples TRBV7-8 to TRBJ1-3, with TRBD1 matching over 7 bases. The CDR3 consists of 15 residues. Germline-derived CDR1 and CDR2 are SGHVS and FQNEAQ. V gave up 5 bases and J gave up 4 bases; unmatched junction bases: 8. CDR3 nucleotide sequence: TGTGCCAGCAGCCGCACAGGGGTTGTAGGAAACACCATATATTTT. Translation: CASSRTGVVGNTIYF.

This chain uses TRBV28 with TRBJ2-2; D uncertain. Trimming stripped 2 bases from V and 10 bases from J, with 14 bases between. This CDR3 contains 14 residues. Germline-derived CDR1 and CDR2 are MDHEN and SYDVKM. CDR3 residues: CASSLPVTAAELFF. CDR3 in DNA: TGTGCCAGCAGTTTACCCGTCACAGCCGCGGAGCTGTTTTTT.

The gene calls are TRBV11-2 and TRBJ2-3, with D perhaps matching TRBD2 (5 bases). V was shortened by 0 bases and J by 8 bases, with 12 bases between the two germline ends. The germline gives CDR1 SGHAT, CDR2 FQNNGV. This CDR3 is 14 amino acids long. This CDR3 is CASSLEARAGTQYF. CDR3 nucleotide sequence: TGTGCCAGCAGCTTAGAGGCACGGGCGGGTACGCAGTATTTT.